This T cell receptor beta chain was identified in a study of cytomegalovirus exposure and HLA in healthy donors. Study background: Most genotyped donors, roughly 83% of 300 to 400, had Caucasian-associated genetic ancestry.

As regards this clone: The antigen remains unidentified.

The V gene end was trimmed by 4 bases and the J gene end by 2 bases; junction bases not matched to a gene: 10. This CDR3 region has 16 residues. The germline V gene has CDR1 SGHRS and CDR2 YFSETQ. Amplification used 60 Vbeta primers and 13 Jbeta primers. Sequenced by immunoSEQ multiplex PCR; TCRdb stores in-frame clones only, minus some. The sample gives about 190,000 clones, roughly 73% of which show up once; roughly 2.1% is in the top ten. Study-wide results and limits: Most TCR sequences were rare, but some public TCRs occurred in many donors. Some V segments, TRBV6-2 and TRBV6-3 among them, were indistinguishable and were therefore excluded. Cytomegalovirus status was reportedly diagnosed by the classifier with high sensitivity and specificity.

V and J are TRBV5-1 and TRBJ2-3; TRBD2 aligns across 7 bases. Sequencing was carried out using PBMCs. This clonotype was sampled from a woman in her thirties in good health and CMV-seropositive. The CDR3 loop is CASSPLGGSLTDTQYF. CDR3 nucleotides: TGCGCCAGCAGCCCCCTGGGCGGGAGCCTCACAGATACGCAGTATTTT.